Listed here are 26 T cell receptor beta chains from one sample, sequenced in a study of T-cell memory formation after mild COVID-19. TCRdb fed the 5' RACE reads into MiXCR, producing one record per CDR3 protein. Of hundreds of thousands of distinct CDR3 sequences listed, roughly 8% are singletons. Sequenced: PBMCs or a T cell subset sorted from them (not recorded which). Receptors were obtained from a man in his late teens or twenties who had mild COVID-19 (a few samples of this study predate the infection). Cell type and time point are not known.

There are many counts of this clonotype. The DNA of the CDR3 is TGCGCCAGCAGCCTAACCCCGGACAGGGTCGACGACGAGCAGTACTTC. Translation gives CASSLTPDRVDDEQYF. The chain combines TRBV4-1 with TRBJ2-7; 8 bases map to TRBD1. The CDR3 is 16 amino acids. Per germline, CDR1 MGHRA and CDR2 YSYEKL. Germline trimming cut 4 bases from V and 5 bases from J; bases unmatched to any gene: 13.

This sequence joins TRBV20-1 and TRBJ2-3; no clear D gene. Trimming left V 3 bases short and J 1 base short, with 8 bases between. This CDR3 spans 13 amino acids. Germline CDR1 reads DFQATT; CDR2 reads SNEGSKA (reference sequence). CDR3 region: CSARIQRTDTQYF. In nucleotides, the CDR3 is TGCAGTGCTAGGATACAGCGCACAGATACGCAGTATTTT.

This clonotype was detected a few times. V and J are TRBV4-3 and TRBJ2-3; 8 nucleotides align to TRBD1. This CDR3 spans 18 amino acids. V lost 4 bases to trimming and J lost 6 bases; unmatched junction nucleotides: 18. Germline values: CDR1 LGHNA, CDR2 YSLEER. This chain's CDR3 is CASSRDDWAQGVGDTQYF. As DNA, the CDR3 is TGCGCCAGCAGCCGAGATGACTGGGCACAGGGGGTAGGGGATACGCAGTATTTT.

The V gene is TRBV12-3 or TRBV12-4, the J gene TRBJ1-5; a possible D gene is TRBD1 (5 bases). The V and J ends lost 2 bases and 7 bases respectively, with 12 bases between them. CDR3 size: 14 residues. The CDR3 nucleotides read TGTGCCAGCAGTTTACAGGGCCTAAGGCAGCCCCAGCATTTT. This encodes CASSLQGLRQPQHF.

The chain joins TRBV5-8 to TRBJ2-7; D remains unclear. The V and J ends lost 6 bases and 7 bases respectively, with 8 bases between them. The CDR3 loop spans 10 amino acids. Germline lookup yields CDR1 SGHTS and CDR2 YDEGEE. CDR3 nucleotide sequence: TGTGCCAGCACCTTACGAGAGCAGTACGTC. It translates to CASTLREQYV.

In its sample, this clonotype was seen many times. This chain links TRBV12-3 or TRBV12-4 with TRBJ2-2, with 8 positions matching TRBD1. The length of the CDR3 is 15 residues. The V and J ends lost 1 base and 4 bases, in that order; junction bases with no gene match: 2. This CDR3 is CASSLGQGFTGELFF. CDR3 bases: TGTGCCAGCAGTTTAGGACAGGGGTTCACCGGGGAGCTGTTTTTT.

This clonotype occurred a few times. DNA for the CDR3: TGTGCCAGCAGCTATGGGGGCGGGGGTTACGAGCAGTACTTC. Translating it yields CASSYGGGGYEQYF. The V call is TRBV7-2, the J call TRBJ2-7; the D gene is possibly TRBD2 (7 bases). Looked up from germline, CDR1 is SGHTA and CDR2 is FQGNSA. The CDR3 consists of 14 residues. The ends were cut back, 4 bases at V and 4 bases at J, with 14 bases in the middle.

The genes are TRBV7-2 and TRBJ2-7; D not certain. This CDR3 is 14 amino acids long. Trimming removed 2 bases from V and 5 bases from J, with 13 bases in between. Germline CDR1 SGHTA, CDR2 FQGNSA. CDR3 protein: CASSLRLTVNEQYF. CDR3 coding DNA: TGTGCCAGCAGCTTAAGGCTAACCGTCAACGAGCAGTACTTC.

V usage is TRBV29-1 and J usage is TRBJ2-5; no reliable D call. The germline V gene has CDR1 SQVTM and CDR2 ANQGSEA. Trimming shortened V by 6 bases and J by 2 bases, and 13 bases separated the two germline ends. The CDR3 is made up of 13 amino acids. In DNA form, the CDR3 reads TGCAGCGTCCACGACCCCCCACAAGAGACCCAGTACTTC. Protein sequence: CSVHDPPQETQYF. Full variable domain (missing parts from reference TRBV29-1 and TRBJ2-5): SAVISQKPSRDICQRGTSLTIQCQVDSQVTMMFWYRQQPGQSLTLIATANQGSEATYESGFVIDKFPISRPNLTFSTLTVSNMSPEDSSIYLCSVHDPPQETQYFGPGTRLLVL.

This clonotype was observed many times. V is TRBV7-6 and J is TRBJ2-7, with D possibly matching TRBD1 (5 bases). Trimming pared 1 base from V and 6 bases from J, leaving 13 bases between. Germline V CDR1 and CDR2: SGHVS, FNYEAQ. The CDR3 extends over 14 amino acids. The CDR3 reads CASSLGARAGEQYF. CDR3 bases: TGTGCCAGCAGCTTAGGCGCCAGGGCCGGCGAGCAGTACTTC.

In its sample, this clonotype was seen many times. The chain uses TRBV12-3 or TRBV12-4 and TRBJ1-1; no clear D gene. The CDR3 runs to 14 residues. With 6 bases removed from V and 1 base from J, the gap between germline ends came to 12 bases. DNA of the CDR3: TGTGCCAGCAGCTCCACCGGCGGGAACACTGAAGCTTTCTTT. Amino acid sequence: CASSSTGGNTEAFF.

A few counts support this clonotype. The V gene is TRBV4-2, the J gene TRBJ1-1, with D unresolved. V lost 3 bases and J lost 5, with 22 bases in between. There are 17 residues in the CDR3. Germline CDR1 is LGHNA and CDR2 is YNFKEQ. The CDR3 DNA is TGTGCCAGCAGCCACCCAGGCGAATACGTGCTTACTACTGAAGCTTTCTTT. The encoded protein is CASSHPGEYVLTTEAFF.

This clonotype was observed many times. This chain joins TRBV20-1 and TRBJ2-7, with D perhaps TRBD2 (5 bases). This CDR3 is built from 15 residues. Germline CDR1 reads DFQATT; CDR2 reads SNEGSKA (reference sequence). V lost 0 bases and J 3 bases, leaving 15 bases between the germline ends. The CDR3 sequence is CSARDFAGGYYEQYF. For the CDR3, the DNA is TGCAGTGCTAGAGATTTTGCCGGAGGCTACTACGAGCAGTACTTC.

The chain carries TRBV7-2 and TRBJ1-5; the match to TRBD1 covers 10 bases. CDR3 length equals 16 residues. Trimming cost V 4 bases and J 4 bases; bases outside gene matches: 7. Per germline, CDR1 SGHTA and CDR2 FQGNSA. The CDR3 loop reads CASSSHGTGVNQPQHF. In DNA, the CDR3 is TGTGCCAGCAGCTCCCATGGGACAGGGGTAAATCAGCCCCAGCATTTT.

V is TRBV5-5 and J is TRBJ2-1; 11 nucleotides match TRBD2. V dropped 0 bases and J dropped 4; count of bases not matched to a gene: 6. The CDR3 runs 17 residues. Germline V lookup: CDR1 SGHKS, CDR2 YYEKEE (reference sequence). CDR3 bases: TGTGCCAGCAGCTTGGTAGTGTCTAGCGGGGGGTACAATGAGCAGTTCTTC. It is translated as CASSLVVSSGGYNEQFF.

J is TRBJ1-4 and V is TRBV7-2, with 8 bases fitting TRBD1. Losses at the gene ends were 3 bases for V and 8 bases for J; bases not matched to a gene: 5. The V gene's germline CDR1 is SGHTA and CDR2 FQGNSA. The CDR3 is made up of 14 amino acids. The CDR3: CASSFTPGGEKLFF. CDR3 coding DNA: TGTGCCAGCAGCTTTACCCCAGGGGGCGAAAAACTGTTTTTT.

V and J are TRBV6-2 or TRBV6-3 and TRBJ1-2; D gene ambiguous. Germline loops: CDR1 MNHEY, CDR2 SVGEGT. V was shortened by 4 bases and J by 5 bases, with 23 bases between the two germline ends. The CDR3 loop spans 17 amino acids. In DNA form, the CDR3 reads TGTGCCAGCAGTTCCAAAGCCTTTACAGCATCGGATTATGGCTACACCTTC. It yields the protein CASSSKAFTASDYGYTF.

This sequence joins TRBV7-2 and TRBJ2-7; 7 bases are shared with TRBD2. Unmatched junction bases numbered 8, after V lost 5 bases and J lost 4 bases. CDR3 length equals 14 residues. Germline V CDR1 and CDR2: SGHTA, FQGNSA. CDR3 DNA sequence: TGTGCCAGCAGCCCATCGACTAGCTTTTACGAGCAGTACTTC. Amino acids: CASSPSTSFYEQYF.

This clonotype was counted between two and nine times. The CDR3 region has the DNA TGCAGTGCTAAAGGATATGGACAAGGCAGGGATCAGCCCCAGCATTTT. Translated: CSAKGYGQGRDQPQHF. The V and J genes are TRBV20-1 and TRBJ1-5, with D perhaps matching TRBD1 (5 bases). This CDR3 is built from 16 residues. Germline CDR1 DFQATT, CDR2 SNEGSKA (reference sequence). V was cut by 4 bases and J by 5 bases, with 21 bases left in between.

V and J are TRBV7-2 and TRBJ2-3; D is perhaps TRBD1 (5 bases). The CDR3 has 12 residues. V was trimmed by 4 bases and J by 8 bases, leaving 10 bases between them. From germline, CDR1 is SGHTA and CDR2 FQGNSA. The CDR3 here is CASSSQAPTQYF. The CDR3 region has the DNA TGTGCCAGCAGCTCACAGGCTCCTACGCAGTATTTT.

The gene calls are TRBV20-1 and TRBJ2-7, with D possibly being TRBD1 (6 bases). V gave up 6 bases and J gave up 2 bases, with 14 bases separating them. Looked up from germline, CDR1 is DFQATT and CDR2 is SNEGSKA (reference sequence). This CDR3 has 13 residues. The CDR3 sequence is CSARWDNTYEQYV. The CDR3 DNA reads as TGCAGTGCGAGGTGGGACAATACCTACGAGCAGTACGTC.

Only a few counts were recorded for this clonotype. The chain employs TRBV6-5 and TRBJ2-1, with TRBD2 identical over 7 bases. This CDR3 has 13 residues. Germline loops: CDR1 MNHEY, CDR2 SVGAGI. J gave up 7 bases and V 2 bases, and 2 bases lay outside the gene matches. Here the CDR3 DNA reads TGTGCCAGCAGTTACCGGACTAGTAATGAGCAGTTCTTC. This gives the protein CASSYRTSNEQFF.

The chain couples TRBV5-5 to TRBJ2-5, with D unresolved. There are 15 residues in the CDR3. The germline CDR1 and CDR2 sequences are SGHKS and YYEKEE (reference sequence). V shed 0 bases and J shed 1 base, with 10 bases lying between them. The CDR3 loop is CASSLGGLSQETQYF. CDR3 bases: TGTGCCAGCAGCTTGGGCGGATTGTCCCAAGAGACCCAGTACTTC.

This clonotype turned up a few times. The V gene is TRBV6-2 or TRBV6-3, the J gene TRBJ1-2, with no clear D. Looked up from germline, CDR1 is MNHEY and CDR2 is SVGEGT. V was clipped by 7 bases and J by 8 bases, with 23 bases between them. The CDR3 runs 15 residues. Here the CDR3 DNA reads TGTGCCAGCACCAAGCCCGGGCGCCGGATGTCGGGCTACACCTTC. It codes for CASTKPGRRMSGYTF.

This clonotype was counted ten times or more. The V gene is TRBV28, the J gene TRBJ1-5; the D gene is possibly TRBD1 (5 bases). V was cut by 1 base and J by 7 bases, with 5 bases left in between. Germline assignment: CDR1 MDHEN and CDR2 SYDVKM. The CDR3 spans 12 residues. CDR3 in amino acids: CASSLSGQPQHF. The CDR3 DNA reads as TGTGCCAGCAGTTTATCAGGGCAGCCCCAGCATTTT.

The V gene is TRBV11-2, the J gene TRBJ2-2; D could derive from TRBD1 or TRBD2 (6 bases each). Per germline, CDR1 SGHAT and CDR2 FQNNGV. The CDR3 has 17 amino acids. Trimming took off 5 bases at V and 6 bases at J, with 22 bases between the two ends. The DNA for the CDR3 is TGTGCCAGCAGCGCGGGTGGGCGGGGACACTATTCCGGGGAGCTGTTTTTT. Translation: CASSAGGRGHYSGELFF.